This TCR beta chain was observed in a study of response to subunit inactivated influenza vaccine. TCRdb used MiXCR to reprocess the RT-PCR reads, holding one entry per CDR3 protein. The profile shows approximately 730,000 distinct CDR3 sequences, 14% of them singletons. In this sample, this clonotype turned up a few times. Trimming took 2 bases from V and 8 from J; bases not matched to a gene: 13. The CDR3 totals 18 residues. Germline-derived CDR1 and CDR2 are MGHRA and YSYEKL. The clonotype was recovered from a man aged 45-60 years who received an inactivated influenza vaccine. Material: PBMCs from blood, obtained approximately 15 days before vaccination. The V call is TRBV4-1, the J call TRBJ2-5, with 14 positions matching TRBD2. CDR3 DNA sequence: TGCGCCAGCAGCCAACCCGGGACAGAGGGACTAGCGGGAGCCACCCAGTACTTC. This sequence encodes CASSQPGTEGLAGATQYF.